The next 10 T cell receptor beta chains were all read from a single sample in a study of Graves' ophthalmopathy and Graves' hyperthyroidism. Amplification of the TCR beta CDR3 regions used RNA transcripts (as template). The workflow started with a first-round RT-PCR run with HTBI primers and then moved on to a second-round multiplex PCR. TCRdb reanalysed the multiplex PCR reads using MiXCR and keeps one entry per CDR3 protein. The table includes 650,000 to 900,000 distinct CDR3 sequences, around 40% detected once. The specimen sequenced was peripheral blood. These receptors were obtained from an adult man with Graves' ophthalmopathy.

In its sample, this clonotype was seen a few times. The CDR3 protein is CASSPPSINSGANVLTF. The CDR3 region has the DNA TGTGCCAGCAGCCCCCCCTCTATAAACTCTGGGGCCAACGTCCTGACTTTC. The chain uses TRBV7-3 and TRBJ2-6; D is ambiguous. The V and J ends lost 5 bases and 0 bases respectively, with 14 bases between them. Germline CDR1 and CDR2: SGHTA and FQGTGA. This CDR3 region has 17 residues.

Ten or more counts support this clonotype. This sequence joins TRBV29-1 and TRBJ2-7, with 11 positions matching TRBD1. V lost 6 bases to trimming and J lost 3 bases; unmatched junction nucleotides: 7. The CDR3 loop spans 14 amino acids. The germline CDR1 and CDR2 sequences are SQVTM and ANQGSEA. CDR3 protein: CSVTPGTGGYEQYF. The CDR3 DNA reads TGCAGCGTAACCCCCGGGACAGGGGGCTACGAGCAGTACTTC.

This chain uses TRBV5-5 with TRBJ2-7, with D maybe TRBD1 (6 bases). The CDR3 length is 16 residues. The germline V gene encodes CDR1 SGHKS and CDR2 YYEKEE (reference sequence). V was trimmed by 4 bases and J by 7 bases, leaving 24 bases between them. The CDR3 protein is CASSASLAGVTGEQYF. The CDR3 region has the DNA TGTGCCAGCAGCGCAAGTTTAGCAGGGGTGACCGGGGAGCAGTACTTC.

This clonotype has a handful of counts. The chain couples TRBV7-3 to TRBJ2-2, with unresolved D. The CDR3 covers 12 residues. V shed 6 bases and J shed 5 bases, with 7 bases lying between them. Looked up from germline, CDR1 is SGHTA and CDR2 is FQGTGA. The CDR3 coding sequence is TGTGCCAGCAGGCAAATAACCGGGGAGCTGTTTTTT. Protein sequence: CASRQITGELFF.

The V gene is TRBV2, the J gene TRBJ1-5, with TRBD1 matching 11 bases. Germline trimming cut 3 bases from V and 7 bases from J; bases unmatched to any gene: 5. Germline loops: CDR1 SNHLY, CDR2 FYNNEI. The CDR3 is 15 amino acids. CDR3 sequence reads: CASSERGTGGQPQHF. The CDR3 region has the DNA TGTGCCAGCAGTGAGCGGGGGACAGGGGGGCAGCCCCAGCATTTT. The full variable domain, in which reference TRBV2 and TRBJ1-5 provide the parts outside the CDR3, is EPEVTQTPSHQVTQMGQEVILRCVPISNHLYFYWYRQILGQKVEFLVSFYNNEISEKSEIFDDQFSVERPDGSNFTLKIRSTKLEDSAMYFCASSERGTGGQPQHFGDGTRLSIL.

The sample holds many counts of this clonotype. The V and J genes are TRBV15 and TRBJ1-4; no clear D. The CDR3 length is 12 residues. V dropped 1 base and J dropped 11 bases, with 8 bases sitting between them. CDR1 LNHNV and CDR2 YYDKDF come from the germline V gene (reference sequence). CDR3 DNA: TGTGCCACCAGCAGAGGACGGGAGAAACTGTTTTTT. This translates into CATSRGREKLFF.

Of note for this clonotype: This may be a read error: a much more frequent sequence differs by one nucleotide. V and J are TRBV10-2 and TRBJ1-2; possible D gene TRBD1, 5 bases. Per germline, CDR1 WSHSY and CDR2 SAAADI. This CDR3 contains 12 residues. Trimming removed 8 bases from V and 8 bases from J, with 15 bases in between. CDR3 DNA sequence: TGCGCCAGCTCTACATGGGACCGAGGCTACACCTTC. Amino acids: CASSTWDRGYTF.

This clonotype was recorded at least ten times. This sequence joins TRBV20-1 and TRBJ1-2, with D possibly being TRBD1 (6 bases). Germline lookup yields CDR1 DFQATT and CDR2 SNEGSKA (reference sequence). V was pared by 6 bases and J by 8 bases, with 13 bases between. This CDR3 region has 11 residues. The CDR3 DNA is TGCAGTGCCAGACAGGCTGGGGGCTACACCTTC. Its translation: CSARQAGGYTF.

The chain couples TRBV2 to TRBJ2-2; D is unresolved. Trimming removed 8 bases at V and 5 bases at J, with 6 bases between. Germline CDR1 SNHLY, CDR2 FYNNEI. The CDR3 length is 11 residues. The CDR3 here is CASCSTGELFF. CDR3 nucleotides: TGTGCCAGCTGTAGTACCGGGGAGCTGTTTTTT.

This clonotype was seen only once. This may be a read error: a much more frequent sequence differs by one nucleotide. V usage is TRBV2 and J usage is TRBJ2-7, with D unclear. Germline V lookup: CDR1 SNHLY, CDR2 FYNNEI. This CDR3 has 12 residues. The CDR3 reads CASGQFSYEQCF. Written as DNA, the CDR3 is TGTGCCAGCGGGCAGTTCTCCTACGAGCAGTGCTTC. Filled out from reference TRBV2 and TRBJ2-7, the complete variable domain reads EPEVTQTPSHQVTQMGQEVILRCVPISNHLYFYWYRQILGQKVEFLVSFYNNEISEKSEIFDDQFSVERPDGSNFTLKIRSTKLEDSAMYFCASGQFSYEQCFGPGTRLTVT.